The T cell receptor beta chain described here comes from a study of blood T cell repertoires in COVID-19. Study in general: Spain, Italy and the United States supplied samples that represented acute and convalescent COVID-19. Nucleic acid was either cDNA or gDNA, and it came from T cells, B-cell-depleted T cells, or PBMCs.

Study processing details: Reference gene primer amplification in the assay estimated nucleated cell counts. Profiled with immunoSEQ multiplex PCR; TCRdb holds only in-frame clones, not every one. V and J calls and clone size come straight from that table; D and trimming were deduced from the DNA. This repertoire shows around 250,000 clones, more than 75% found once; its top ten account for more than 6.5%. The CDR3 is made up of 14 amino acids. Trimming stripped 2 bases from V and 1 base from J, with 8 bases between. CDR1 MNHEY and CDR2 SVGAGI come from the germline V gene. The V and J genes are TRBV6-5 and TRBJ1-1, with a tentative D call TRBD1 (5 bases). The origin of this receptor is a woman in her seventies with active or convalescent COVID-19. The sequenced sample was peripheral blood. The CDR3 coding sequence is TGTGCCAGCAGTTACGGACACCAGAACACTGAAGCTTTCTTT. Its protein is CASSYGHQNTEAFF.